This section outlines one T cell receptor (beta chain) sequence together with its context. Its antigen has not been determined. It has no much larger one-base neighbor in the sample; base qualities were not kept. CDR1 and CDR2, per the germline V gene, are SGDLS and YYNGEE. At the junction V is shortened by 3 bases and J by 7 bases, with 10 bases in between. Taken from cysteine to phenylalanine, the CDR3 has 13 residues. Only the CDR3 portion is preserved as DNA: 39 bases, with reading frame beginning at the first base. The High Capacity cDNA Reverse Transcription Kit was used to reverse transcribe all of the isolated RNA, meaning that expressed TCRB transcripts were what got sequenced. Deep immunoSEQ sequencing was applied to naive, central memory and regulatory T cell samples, giving an average of roughly 3.5 million total reads per sample. Sorted cells were lysed in RLT buffer, and RNA was extracted using DNase-treated RNeasy Micro or Mini kits according to cell number. Each cell subset was processed on its own to prevent cross-contamination, while patient and healthy donor samples were processed together. TCRB sequences were amplified from cDNA with the immunoSEQ multiplex PCR, producing 87-bp fragments spanning the CDR3 region. Sequencing of the amplicons was performed on the Illumina HiSeq platform. The paper's data handling went like this. Synthetic template baselines were used to correct PCR bias computationally, reads within Hamming distance 2 were collapsed, and singletons that could not be merged were discarded. Reads were aligned to IMGT to assign V, D and J genes, CDR3 length, and insertions or deletions at six rearrangement sites. Within each subset, clonotype counts were normalized to the number of sorted cells before true diversity and Gini coefficients were calculated with the tcR R package. The overlap coefficient, calculated on TCRB nucleotide sequences, was used to quantify repertoire sharing. Out-of-frame TCRB sequences from naive cells were analyzed to stand in for the pre-selection repertoire. TCRdb carries this immuneACCESS record with in-frame sequences only. Its versions omit some clonotypes, under half of them owing to an unresolved V gene in the studies checked, with the rest unexplained. Clone size and V and J calls were adopted from that table, with D and trimming inferred from the DNA. The sample table contains 200,000 to 300,000 clones; only one count was recorded for about 71% of them. The ten top clones hold 0.053% of the sample.

A single peripheral blood draw of roughly 0.11 L on average was collected from each donor into heparinised tubes. Naive, central memory, regulatory and stem cell-like memory CD4+ T cells were sorted on a BD FACSAria II using a panel including CD45RO, CCR7, CD25, CD127, CD95 and CD27. Every sorted population had a purity above 95%. Right away, PBMCs were isolated by Lymphoprep density gradient centrifugation and were stained directly, with no culture step. To minimize batch effects, samples were stained and sorted in pairs, one healthy donor with one patient per experiment. This specimen comes from a study of beta chain features in type 1 diabetes (dated by TCRdb to 2017 to 2018). As for the study more broadly: Mean age, gender distribution, total cell number and subset yield were not different between patients and healthy donors. A total of 85 million to 140 million sorted cells were examined across all samples, and the number of cells per subset was strongly correlated with RNA yield. Regulatory and stem cell-like memory subsets were isolated from only 8 patients and about eight healthy donors, whereas naive and central memory subsets came from all 30 or so donors. In the study, TCRB repertoires of sorted circulating CD4+ T cell subsets from recently diagnosed type 1 diabetes patients were compared with those of matched healthy donors. The full study reports these points: Naive, central memory and regulatory TCRB repertoires appeared to be more alike among patients than among healthy donors. Because cDNA rather than genomic DNA was sequenced, highly expressing activated cells could have been over-represented, although no difference in activation and CD3 levels was found between groups. Patients with type 1 diabetes made fewer insertions and deleted more nucleotides at VDJ recombination sites, implying thymic rearrangement abnormalities. Only small numbers of individuals were included in the HLA sub-analyses, which left unresolved whether HLA type had any influence on TCRB rearrangement. Type 1 diabetes patients showed a moderate but significant shortening of TCRB CDR3 length in all four CD4+ subsets. PCR may preferentially amplify shorter templates, but because patient and control samples were amplified and corrected together, any resulting skew would affect both groups equally.

Recombination connected TRBV9 to TRBJ2-2, with no confident D gene call. The receptor was derived from a man aged 25 to 45 in good health. The material sequenced was naive CD4+ T cells from blood. Sample cell subset or site, as interpreted from the label and publication: true naive CD4+ T cells. The CDR3 protein is CASSADSFGELFF. The DNA reads TGTGCCAGCAGCGCCGACTCCTTCGGGGAGCTGTTTTTT. This CDR3, with the reference TRBV9 and TRBJ2-2 proteins standing in past its ends, gives the full variable domain DSGVTQTPKHLITATGQRVTLRCSPRSGDLSVYWYQQSLDQGLQFLIQYYNGEERAKGNILERFSAQQFPDLHSELNLSSLELGDSALYFCASSADSFGELFFGEGSRLTVL.